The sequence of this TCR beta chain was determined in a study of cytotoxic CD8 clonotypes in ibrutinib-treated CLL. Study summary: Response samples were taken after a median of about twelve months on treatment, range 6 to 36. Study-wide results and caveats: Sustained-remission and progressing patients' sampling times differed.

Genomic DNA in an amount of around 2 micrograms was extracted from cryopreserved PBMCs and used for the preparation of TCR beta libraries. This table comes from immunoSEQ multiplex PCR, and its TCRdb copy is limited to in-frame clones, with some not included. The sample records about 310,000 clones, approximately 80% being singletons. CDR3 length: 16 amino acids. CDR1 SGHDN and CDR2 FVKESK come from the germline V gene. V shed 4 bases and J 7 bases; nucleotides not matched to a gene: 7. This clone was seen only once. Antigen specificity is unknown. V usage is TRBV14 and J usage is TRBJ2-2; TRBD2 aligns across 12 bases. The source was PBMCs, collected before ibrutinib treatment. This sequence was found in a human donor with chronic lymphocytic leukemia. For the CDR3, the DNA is TGTGCCAGCAGCCCCCGACTAGCGGGAGCAGGCGGGGAGCTGTTTTTT. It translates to CASSPRLAGAGGELFF.